This TCR beta chain came from a study of T cells in Graves' hyperthyroidism and ophthalmopathy. Template material for amplifying TCR beta CDR3 regions consisted of RNA transcripts. An initial round of RT-PCR targeting the TCR CDR3 relied on the HTBI primer set. TCRdb fed the multiplex PCR reads into MiXCR, producing one record per CDR3 protein. The table records more than 300,000 distinct CDR3 sequences, about 18% of them present only once. Among ophthalmopathy patients, the Clinical Activity Score reached at least 3, the NOSPECS grade reached at least 4, and duration remained under 3 months. Exclusion of a patient resulted from uncontrolled infection, other autoimmune disease, pregnancy or lactation. A few counts support this clonotype. This clonotype was sampled from a man aged 18 to 35 with Graves' ophthalmopathy. Sequenced: blood.

This CDR3 reads CATRLLADSGNTIYF. The CDR3 DNA reads as TGTGCCACCCGTTTACTAGCTGACTCTGGAAACACCATATATTTT. The V gene is TRBV6-5, the J gene TRBJ1-3; no clear D. V gave up 10 bases and J gave up 0 bases, with 16 bases separating them. The CDR3 is 15 amino acids. Per germline, CDR1 MNHEY and CDR2 SVGAGI.